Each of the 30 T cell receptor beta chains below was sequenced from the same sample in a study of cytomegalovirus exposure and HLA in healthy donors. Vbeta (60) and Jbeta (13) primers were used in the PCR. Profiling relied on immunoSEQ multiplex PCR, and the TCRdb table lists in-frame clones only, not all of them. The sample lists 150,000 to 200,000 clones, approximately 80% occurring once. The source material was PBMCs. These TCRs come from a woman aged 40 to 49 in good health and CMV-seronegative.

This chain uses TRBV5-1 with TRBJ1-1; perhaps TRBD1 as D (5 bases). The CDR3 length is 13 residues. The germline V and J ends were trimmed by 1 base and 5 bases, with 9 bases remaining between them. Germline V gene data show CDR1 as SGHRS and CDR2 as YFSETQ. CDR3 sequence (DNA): TGCGCCAGCAGCTTGTCGGCAGGGACTGAAGCTTTCTTT. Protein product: CASSLSAGTEAFF.

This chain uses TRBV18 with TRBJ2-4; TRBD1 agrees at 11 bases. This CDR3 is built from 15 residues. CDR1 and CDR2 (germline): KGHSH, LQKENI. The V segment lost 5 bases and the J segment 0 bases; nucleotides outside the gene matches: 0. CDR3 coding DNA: TGTGCCAGCTCAGGACAGGGGGCAGCCAAAAACATTCAGTACTTC. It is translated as CASSGQGAAKNIQYF.

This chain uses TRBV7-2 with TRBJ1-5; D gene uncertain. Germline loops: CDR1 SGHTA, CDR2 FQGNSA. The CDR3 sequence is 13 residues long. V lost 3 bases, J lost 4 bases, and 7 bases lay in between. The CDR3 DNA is TGTGCCAGCAGCTTTTACACAAATCAGCCCCAGCATTTT. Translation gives CASSFYTNQPQHF.

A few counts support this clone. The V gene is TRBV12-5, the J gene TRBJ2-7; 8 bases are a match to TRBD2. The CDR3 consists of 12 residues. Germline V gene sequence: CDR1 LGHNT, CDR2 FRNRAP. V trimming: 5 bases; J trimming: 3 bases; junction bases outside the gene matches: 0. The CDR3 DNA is TGTGCTAGTGGTCGGGGGGGCTACGAGCAGTACTTC. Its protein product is CASGRGGYEQYF. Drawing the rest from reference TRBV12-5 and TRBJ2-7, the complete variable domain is DARVTQTPRHKVTEMGQEVTMRCQPILGHNTVFWYRQTMMQGLELLAYFRNRAPLDDSGMPKDRFSAEMPDATLATLKIQPSEPRDSAVYFCASGRGGYEQYFGPGTRLTVT.

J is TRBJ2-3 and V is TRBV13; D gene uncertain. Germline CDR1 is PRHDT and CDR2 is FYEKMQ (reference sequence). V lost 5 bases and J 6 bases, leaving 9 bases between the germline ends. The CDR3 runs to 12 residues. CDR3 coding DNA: TGTGCCAGCAGCACCTACGGGGATACGCAGTATTTT. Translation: CASSTYGDTQYF.

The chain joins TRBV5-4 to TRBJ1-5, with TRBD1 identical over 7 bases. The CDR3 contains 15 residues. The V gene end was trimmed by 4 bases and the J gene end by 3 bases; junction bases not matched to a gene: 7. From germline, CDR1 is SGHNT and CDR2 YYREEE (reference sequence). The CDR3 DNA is TGTGCCAGCAGCGTGGGAGGGACAGTCAATCAGCCCCAGCATTTT. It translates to CASSVGGTVNQPQHF.

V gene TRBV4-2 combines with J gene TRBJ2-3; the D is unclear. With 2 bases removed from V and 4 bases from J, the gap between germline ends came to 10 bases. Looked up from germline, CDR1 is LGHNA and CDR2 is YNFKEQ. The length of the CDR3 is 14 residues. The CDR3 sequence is CASSQRSLADTQYF. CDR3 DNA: TGTGCCAGCAGCCAAAGATCTTTAGCAGATACGCAGTATTTT.

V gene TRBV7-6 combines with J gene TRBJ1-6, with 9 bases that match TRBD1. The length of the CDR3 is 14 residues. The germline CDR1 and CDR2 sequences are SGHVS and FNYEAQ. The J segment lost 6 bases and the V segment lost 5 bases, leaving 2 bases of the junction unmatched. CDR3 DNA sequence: TGTGCCAGCAGCCCGACAGGGGGTAATTCACCCCTCCACTTT. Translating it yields CASSPTGGNSPLHF.

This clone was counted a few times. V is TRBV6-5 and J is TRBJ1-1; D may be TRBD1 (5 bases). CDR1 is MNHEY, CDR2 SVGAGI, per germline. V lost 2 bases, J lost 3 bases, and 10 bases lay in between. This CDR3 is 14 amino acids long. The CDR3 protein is CASSYRGGDTEAFF. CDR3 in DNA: TGTGCCAGCAGTTACAGGGGTGGGGACACTGAAGCTTTCTTT.

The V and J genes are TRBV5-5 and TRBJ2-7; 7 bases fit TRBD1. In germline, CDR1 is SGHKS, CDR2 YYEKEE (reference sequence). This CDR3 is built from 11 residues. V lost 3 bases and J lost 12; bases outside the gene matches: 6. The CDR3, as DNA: TGTGCCAGCAGCTCACAGGGGTGGGTGTACTTC. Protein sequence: CASSSQGWVYF.

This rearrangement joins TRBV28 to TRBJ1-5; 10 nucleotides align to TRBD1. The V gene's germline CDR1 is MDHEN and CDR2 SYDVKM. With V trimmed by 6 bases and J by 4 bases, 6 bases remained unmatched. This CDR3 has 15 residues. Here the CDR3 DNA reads TGTGCCAGCAGCCCTGGACAGGGGGTGAATCAGCCCCAGCATTTT. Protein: CASSPGQGVNQPQHF. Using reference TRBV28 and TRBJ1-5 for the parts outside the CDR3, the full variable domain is DVKVTQSSRYLVKRTGEKVFLECVQDMDHENMFWYRQDPGLGLRLIYFSYDVKMKEKGDIPEGYSVSREKKERFSLILESASTNQTSMYLCASSPGQGVNQPQHFGDGTRLSIL.

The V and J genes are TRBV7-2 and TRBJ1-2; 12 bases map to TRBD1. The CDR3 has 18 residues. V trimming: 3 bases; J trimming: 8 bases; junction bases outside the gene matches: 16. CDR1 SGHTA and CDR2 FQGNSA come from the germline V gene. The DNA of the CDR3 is TGTGCCAGCAGCTTCCGTTCCGGGACAGGGGGCGCGACGGGAGGCTACACCTTC. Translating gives CASSFRSGTGGATGGYTF.

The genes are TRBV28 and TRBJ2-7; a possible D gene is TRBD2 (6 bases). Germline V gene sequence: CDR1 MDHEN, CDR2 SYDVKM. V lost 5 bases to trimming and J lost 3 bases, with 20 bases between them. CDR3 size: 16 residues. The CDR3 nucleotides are TGTGCCAGCAGTCCGGCCGGGGGACTGCTATTCTACGAGCAGTACTTC. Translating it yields CASSPAGGLLFYEQYF. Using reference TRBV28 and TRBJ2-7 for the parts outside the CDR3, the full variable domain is DVKVTQSSRYLVKRTGEKVFLECVQDMDHENMFWYRQDPGLGLRLIYFSYDVKMKEKGDIPEGYSVSREKKERFSLILESASTNQTSMYLCASSPAGGLLFYEQYFGPGTRLTVT.

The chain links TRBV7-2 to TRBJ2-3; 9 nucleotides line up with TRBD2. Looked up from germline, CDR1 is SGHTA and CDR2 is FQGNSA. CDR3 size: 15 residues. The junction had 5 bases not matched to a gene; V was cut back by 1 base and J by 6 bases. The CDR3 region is CASSLDSGRSDTQYF. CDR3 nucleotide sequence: TGTGCCAGCAGCTTAGATAGCGGGAGATCTGATACGCAGTATTTT.

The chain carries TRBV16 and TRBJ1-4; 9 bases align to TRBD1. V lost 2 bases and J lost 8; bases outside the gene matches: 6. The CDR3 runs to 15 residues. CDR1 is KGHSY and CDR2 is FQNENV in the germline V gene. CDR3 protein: CASSQGTGRREKLFF. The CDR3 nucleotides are TGTGCCAGCAGCCAAGGGACAGGGAGGAGAGAAAAACTGTTTTTT. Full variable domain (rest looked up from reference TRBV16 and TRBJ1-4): GEEVAQTPKHLVRGEGQKAKLYCAPIKGHSYVFWYQQVLKNEFKFLISFQNENVFDETGMPKERFSAKCLPNSPCSLEIQATKLEDSAVYFCASSQGTGRREKLFFGSGTQLSVL.

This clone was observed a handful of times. CDR3 residues: CASSGSRDRVRYEQYF. CDR3 coding DNA: TGTGCCAGCAGCGGCAGCCGGGACAGGGTCCGCTACGAGCAGTACTTC. The chain couples TRBV11-3 to TRBJ2-7; 9 bases match TRBD1. V gave up 5 bases and J gave up 3 bases; unmatched junction bases: 11. The germline V gene has CDR1 SGHNT and CDR2 YENEEA. The CDR3 is 16 residues long.

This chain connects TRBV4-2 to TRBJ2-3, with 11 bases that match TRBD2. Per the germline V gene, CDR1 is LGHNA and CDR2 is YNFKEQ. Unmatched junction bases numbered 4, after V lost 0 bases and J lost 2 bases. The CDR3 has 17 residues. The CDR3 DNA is TGTGCCAGCAGCCAAGAGGGACTAGCGGTATTCACAGATACGCAGTATTTT. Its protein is CASSQEGLAVFTDTQYF.

The CDR3 here is CASSQIQGSVSGANVLTF. The CDR3 nucleotides read TGCGCCAGCAGCCAAATACAGGGGTCCGTCTCTGGGGCCAACGTCCTGACTTTC. The chain links TRBV4-1 to TRBJ2-6, with 7 bases aligning to TRBD1. This CDR3 contains 18 residues. V shed 2 bases and J 0 bases; nucleotides not matched to a gene: 7. The germline CDR1 and CDR2 sequences are MGHRA and YSYEKL.

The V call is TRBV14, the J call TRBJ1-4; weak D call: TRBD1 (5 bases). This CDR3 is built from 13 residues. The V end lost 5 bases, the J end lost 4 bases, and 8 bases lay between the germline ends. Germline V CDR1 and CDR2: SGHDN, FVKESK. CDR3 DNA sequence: TGTGCCAGCAGCAACAGGATTAATGAAAAACTGTTTTTT. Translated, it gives CASSNRINEKLFF.

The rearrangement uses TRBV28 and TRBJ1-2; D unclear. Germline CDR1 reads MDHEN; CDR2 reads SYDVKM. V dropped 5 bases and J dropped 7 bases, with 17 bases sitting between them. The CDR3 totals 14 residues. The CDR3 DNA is TGTGCCAGCAGTGATACAAAACCCCCTAGTGGCTACACCTTC. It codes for CASSDTKPPSGYTF.

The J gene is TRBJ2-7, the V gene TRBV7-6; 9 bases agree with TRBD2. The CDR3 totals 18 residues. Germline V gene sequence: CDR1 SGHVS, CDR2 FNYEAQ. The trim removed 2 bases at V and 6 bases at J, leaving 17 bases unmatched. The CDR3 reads CASSLTSGGGGVFGEQYF. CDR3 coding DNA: TGTGCCAGCAGCTTAACGTCGGGGGGCGGGGGGGTTTTTGGCGAGCAGTACTTC.

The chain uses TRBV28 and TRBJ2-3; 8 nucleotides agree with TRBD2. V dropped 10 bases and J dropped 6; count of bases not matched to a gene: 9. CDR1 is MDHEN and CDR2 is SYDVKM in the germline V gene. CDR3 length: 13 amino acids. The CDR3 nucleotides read TGTGCCATCTGCGGCGGGGGGTGGGATACGCAGTATTTT. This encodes CAICGGGWDTQYF. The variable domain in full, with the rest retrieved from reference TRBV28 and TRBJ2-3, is DVKVTQSSRYLVKRTGEKVFLECVQDMDHENMFWYRQDPGLGLRLIYFSYDVKMKEKGDIPEGYSVSREKKERFSLILESASTNQTSMYLCAICGGGWDTQYFGPGTRLTVL.

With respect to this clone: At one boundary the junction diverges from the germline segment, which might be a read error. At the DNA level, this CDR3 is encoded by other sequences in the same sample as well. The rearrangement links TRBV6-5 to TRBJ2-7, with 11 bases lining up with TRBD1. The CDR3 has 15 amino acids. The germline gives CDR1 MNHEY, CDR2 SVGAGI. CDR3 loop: CASKLPGQGAGEQYF. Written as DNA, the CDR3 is TGCGCCAGCAAGTTACCCGGACAGGGGGCGGGGGAGCAGTACTTC.

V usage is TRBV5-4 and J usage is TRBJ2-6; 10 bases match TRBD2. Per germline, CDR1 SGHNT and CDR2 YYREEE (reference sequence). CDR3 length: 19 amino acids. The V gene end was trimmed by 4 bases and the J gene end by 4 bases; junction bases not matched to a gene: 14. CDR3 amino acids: CASSHPTAGGQGGANVLTF. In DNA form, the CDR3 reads TGTGCCAGCAGCCACCCCACAGCGGGGGGGCAGGGAGGGGCCAACGTCCTGACTTTC.

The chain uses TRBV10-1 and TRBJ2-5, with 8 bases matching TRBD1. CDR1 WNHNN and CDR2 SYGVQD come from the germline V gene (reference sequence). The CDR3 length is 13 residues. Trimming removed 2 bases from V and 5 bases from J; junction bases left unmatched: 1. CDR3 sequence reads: CASSENRGETQYF. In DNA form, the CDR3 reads TGCGCCAGCAGTGAGAACAGGGGGGAGACCCAGTACTTC.

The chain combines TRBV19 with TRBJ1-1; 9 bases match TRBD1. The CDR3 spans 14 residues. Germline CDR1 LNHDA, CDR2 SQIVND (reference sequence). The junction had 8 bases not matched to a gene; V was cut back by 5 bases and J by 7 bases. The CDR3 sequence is CASSPRTGEVEAFF. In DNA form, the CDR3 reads TGTGCCAGTAGTCCACGGACAGGGGAGGTTGAAGCTTTCTTT.

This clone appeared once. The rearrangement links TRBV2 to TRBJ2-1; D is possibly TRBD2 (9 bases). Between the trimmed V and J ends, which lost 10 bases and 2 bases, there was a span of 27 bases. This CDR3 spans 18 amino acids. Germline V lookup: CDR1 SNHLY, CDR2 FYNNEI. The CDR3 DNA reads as TGTGCCAACAGACAGGGGAGTAGCGGGAGCCTTGCCTACAATGAGCAGTTCTTC. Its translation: CANRQGSSGSLAYNEQFF.

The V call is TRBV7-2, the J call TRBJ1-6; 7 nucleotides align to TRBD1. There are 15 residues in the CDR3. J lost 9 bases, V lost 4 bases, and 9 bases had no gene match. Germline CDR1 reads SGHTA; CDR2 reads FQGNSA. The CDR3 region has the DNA TGTGCCAGCAGCTCACAGGGGCTGGGGGGTTCACCCCTCCACTTT. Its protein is CASSSQGLGGSPLHF.

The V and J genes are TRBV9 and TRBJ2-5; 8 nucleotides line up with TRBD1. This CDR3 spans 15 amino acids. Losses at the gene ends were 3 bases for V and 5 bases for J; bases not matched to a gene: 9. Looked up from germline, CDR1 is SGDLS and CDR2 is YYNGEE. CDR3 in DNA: TGTGCCAGCAGCGCGGACAGGGCGCGCTCTGAGACCCAGTACTTC. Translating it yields CASSADRARSETQYF.

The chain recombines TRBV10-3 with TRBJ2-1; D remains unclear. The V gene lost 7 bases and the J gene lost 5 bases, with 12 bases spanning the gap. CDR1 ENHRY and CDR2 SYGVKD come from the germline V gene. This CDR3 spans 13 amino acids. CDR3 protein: CAINLGPHNEQFF. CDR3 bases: TGTGCCATCAACCTAGGCCCCCACAATGAGCAGTTCTTC.